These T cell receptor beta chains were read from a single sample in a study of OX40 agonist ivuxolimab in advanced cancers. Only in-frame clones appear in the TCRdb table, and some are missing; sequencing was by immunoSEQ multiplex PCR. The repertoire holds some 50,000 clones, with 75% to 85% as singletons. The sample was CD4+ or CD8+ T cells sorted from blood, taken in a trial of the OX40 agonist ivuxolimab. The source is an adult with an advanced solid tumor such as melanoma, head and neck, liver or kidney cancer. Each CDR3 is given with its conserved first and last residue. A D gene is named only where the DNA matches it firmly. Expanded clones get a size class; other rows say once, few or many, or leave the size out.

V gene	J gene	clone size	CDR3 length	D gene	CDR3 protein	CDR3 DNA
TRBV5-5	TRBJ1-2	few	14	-	CASSLGRNNYGYTF	TGTGCCAGCAGCTTGGGTCGAAATAACTATGGCTACACCTTC
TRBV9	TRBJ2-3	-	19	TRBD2	CASSDCDTPRRGALDTQYF	TGTGCCAGCAGTGACTGCGATACCCCTAGGCGGGGGGCATTAGATACGCAGTATTTT
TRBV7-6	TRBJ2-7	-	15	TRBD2	CASSPGLAGGREQYF	TGTGCCAGCAGCCCAGGACTAGCGGGGGGGCGGGAGCAGTACTTC
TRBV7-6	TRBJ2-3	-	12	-	CASSPRTDTQYF	TGTGCCAGCAGCCCCCGAACAGATACGCAGTATTTT
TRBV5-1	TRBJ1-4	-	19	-	CASSGQPQGNIATNEKLFF	TGCGCCAGCAGCGGGCAGCCACAGGGAAATATTGCAACTAATGAAAAACTGTTTTTT
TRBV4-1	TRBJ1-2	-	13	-	CASSQDHRYGYTF	TGCGCCAGCAGCCAAGATCACCGATATGGCTACACCTTC
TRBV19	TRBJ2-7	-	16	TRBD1	CASSRVPTGGLYEQYF	TGTGCCAGTAGTAGGGTCCCAACAGGGGGCTTGTACGAGCAGTACTTC
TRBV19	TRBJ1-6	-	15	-	CASSTNRDTNSPLHF	TGTGCCAGTAGTACCAACCGGGACACAAATTCACCCCTCCACTTT
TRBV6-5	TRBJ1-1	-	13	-	CASRKGWNTEAFF	TGTGCCAGCAGAAAGGGGTGGAACACTGAAGCTTTCTTT
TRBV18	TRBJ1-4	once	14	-	CASSPQGTNEKLFF	TGTGCCAGCTCACCGCAGGGGACTAATGAAAAACTGTTTTTT
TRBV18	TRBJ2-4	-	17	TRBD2	CASSQIAGARAKNIQYF	TGTGCCAGCTCCCAGATAGCGGGGGCCCGAGCCAAAAACATTCAGTACTTC
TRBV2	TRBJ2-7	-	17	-	CASSGGVVISSSYEQYF	TGTGCCAGCAGTGGGGGTGTGGTCATCTCCTCGTCCTACGAGCAGTACTTC
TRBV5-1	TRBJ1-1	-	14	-	CASSRAGGGTEAFF	TGCGCCAGCAGCCGGGCGGGTGGGGGCACTGAAGCTTTCTTT
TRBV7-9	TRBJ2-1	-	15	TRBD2	CASRQTSGAYNEQFF	TGTGCCAGCAGGCAGACTAGCGGGGCATACAATGAGCAGTTCTTC
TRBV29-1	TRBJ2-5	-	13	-	CSVEGVAKETQYF	TGCAGCGTTGAGGGGGTGGCAAAAGAGACCCAGTACTTC
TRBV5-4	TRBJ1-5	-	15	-	CASSLGPYSNQPQHF	TGTGCCAGCAGCTTGGGTCCCTATAGCAATCAGCCCCAGCATTTT
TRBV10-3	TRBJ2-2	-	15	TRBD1	CAISPTGANTGELFF	TGTGCCATCAGTCCTACAGGGGCGAACACCGGGGAGCTGTTTTTT
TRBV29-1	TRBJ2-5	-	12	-	CSVRRDLGTQYF	TGCAGCGTTCGCCGGGACCTGGGGACCCAGTACTTC
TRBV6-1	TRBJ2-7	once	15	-	CASSPQTGQHYEQYF	TGTGCCAGCAGTCCACAGACGGGACAACACTACGAGCAGTACTTC
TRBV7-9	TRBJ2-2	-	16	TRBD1	CASSYPGQGARWELFF	TGTGCCAGCAGTTACCCGGGACAGGGGGCGCGTTGGGAGCTGTTTTTT
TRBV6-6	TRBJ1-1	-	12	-	CAAARANTEAFF	TGTGCCGCAGCTAGGGCGAACACTGAAGCTTTCTTT
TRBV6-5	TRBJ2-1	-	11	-	CASNRANEQFF	TGTGCCAGCAACAGGGCAAATGAGCAGTTCTTC
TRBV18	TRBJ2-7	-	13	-	CASSLLATYEQYF	TGTGCCAGCTCACTTCTGGCGACCTACGAGCAGTACTTC
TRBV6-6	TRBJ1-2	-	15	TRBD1	CASTPGGQGFYGYTF	TGTGCCAGCACCCCCGGGGGACAGGGGTTCTATGGCTACACCTTC
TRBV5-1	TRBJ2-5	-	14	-	CASSLVVGGETQYF	TGCGCCAGCAGCTTGGTGGTCGGCGGGGAGACCCAGTACTTC
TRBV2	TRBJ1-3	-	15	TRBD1	CASRSDRTSGNTIYF	TGTGCCAGCAGATCGGACAGGACCTCTGGAAACACCATATATTTT
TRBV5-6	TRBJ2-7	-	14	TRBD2	CASSSPTSGGEQYF	TGTGCCAGCAGCTCCCCGACTAGCGGGGGGGAGCAGTACTTC
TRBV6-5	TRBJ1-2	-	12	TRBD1	CASSDRAYGYTF	TGTGCCAGCAGTGACAGGGCCTATGGCTACACCTTC
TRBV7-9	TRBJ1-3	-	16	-	CASSLGQGTSGNTIYF	TGTGCCAGCAGCTTAGGGCAGGGGACCTCTGGAAACACCATATATTTT
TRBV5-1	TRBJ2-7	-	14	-	CASSLVVGASEQYF	TGCGCCAGCAGCTTGGTGGTGGGGGCGAGCGAGCAGTACTTC
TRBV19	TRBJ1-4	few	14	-	CASKEGATNEKLFF	TGTGCCAGTAAGGAGGGTGCAACTAATGAAAAACTGTTTTTT
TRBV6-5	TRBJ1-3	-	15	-	CASSYSGLSGNTIYF	TGTGCCAGCAGTTACTCCGGCCTCTCTGGAAACACCATATATTTT
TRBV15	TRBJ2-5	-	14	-	CATSGGGAQETQYF	TGTGCCACCAGCGGAGGCGGGGCCCAAGAGACCCAGTACTTC
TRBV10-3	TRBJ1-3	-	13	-	CAIGLSSGNTIYF	TGTGCCATCGGACTGTCCTCTGGAAACACCATATATTTT
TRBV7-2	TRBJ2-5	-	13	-	CASSFDRQETQYF	TGTGCCAGCAGCTTCGACAGGCAAGAGACCCAGTACTTC
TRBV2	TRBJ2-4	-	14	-	CASTRQDGFRRGYF	TGTGCCAGCACTAGACAGGACGGTTTCCGCCGGGGGTACTTC
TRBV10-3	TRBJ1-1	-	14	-	CAISDGDLNTEAFF	TGTGCCATCAGTGACGGGGATCTGAACACTGAAGCTTTCTTT
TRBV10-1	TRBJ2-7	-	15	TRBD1	CASSLQGVASYEQYF	TGCGCCAGCAGTTTACAGGGGGTTGCGAGCTACGAGCAGTACTTC
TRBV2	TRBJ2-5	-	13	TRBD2	CASSGLAGETQYF	TGTGCCAGCAGTGGTCTAGCGGGAGAGACCCAGTACTTC
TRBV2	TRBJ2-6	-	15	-	CASSDWSSGANVLTF	TGTGCCAGCAGTGATTGGTCCTCTGGGGCCAACGTCCTGACTTTC
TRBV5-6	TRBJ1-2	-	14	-	CASSLEGLDYGYTF	TGTGCCAGCAGCTTGGAGGGTCTAGACTATGGCTACACCTTC
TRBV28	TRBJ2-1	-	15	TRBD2	CASSPHIRGGNEQFF	TGTGCCAGCAGTCCTCACATCCGGGGGGGGAATGAGCAGTTCTTC
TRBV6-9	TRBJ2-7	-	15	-	CASSPLQRAPYEQYF	TGTGCCAGCAGCCCACTCCAGCGGGCGCCCTACGAGCAGTACTTC
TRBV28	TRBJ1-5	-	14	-	CASRQGGGNQPQHF	TGTGCCAGCAGGCAGGGAGGCGGCAATCAGCCCCAGCATTTT
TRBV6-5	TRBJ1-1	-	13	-	CASSKVVNTEAFF	TGTGCCAGCAGTAAAGTAGTGAACACTGAAGCTTTCTTT